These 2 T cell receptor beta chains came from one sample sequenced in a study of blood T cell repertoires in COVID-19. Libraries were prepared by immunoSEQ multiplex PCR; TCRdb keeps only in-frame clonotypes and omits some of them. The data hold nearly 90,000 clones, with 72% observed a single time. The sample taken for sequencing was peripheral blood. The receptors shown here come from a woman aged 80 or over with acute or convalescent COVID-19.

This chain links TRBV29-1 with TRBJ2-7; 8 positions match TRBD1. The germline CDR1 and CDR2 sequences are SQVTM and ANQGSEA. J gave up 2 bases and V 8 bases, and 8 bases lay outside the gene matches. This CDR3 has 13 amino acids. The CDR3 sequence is CSFRDRSPYEQYF. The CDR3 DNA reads TGCAGCTTCAGGGACAGGTCGCCCTACGAGCAGTACTTC.

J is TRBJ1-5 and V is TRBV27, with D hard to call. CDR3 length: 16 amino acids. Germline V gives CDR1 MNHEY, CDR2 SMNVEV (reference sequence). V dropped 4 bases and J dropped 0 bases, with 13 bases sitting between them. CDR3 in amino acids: CASSSLSRGSNQPQHF. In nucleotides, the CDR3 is TGTGCCAGCAGTTCCCTGAGCCGGGGTAGCAATCAGCCCCAGCATTTT.